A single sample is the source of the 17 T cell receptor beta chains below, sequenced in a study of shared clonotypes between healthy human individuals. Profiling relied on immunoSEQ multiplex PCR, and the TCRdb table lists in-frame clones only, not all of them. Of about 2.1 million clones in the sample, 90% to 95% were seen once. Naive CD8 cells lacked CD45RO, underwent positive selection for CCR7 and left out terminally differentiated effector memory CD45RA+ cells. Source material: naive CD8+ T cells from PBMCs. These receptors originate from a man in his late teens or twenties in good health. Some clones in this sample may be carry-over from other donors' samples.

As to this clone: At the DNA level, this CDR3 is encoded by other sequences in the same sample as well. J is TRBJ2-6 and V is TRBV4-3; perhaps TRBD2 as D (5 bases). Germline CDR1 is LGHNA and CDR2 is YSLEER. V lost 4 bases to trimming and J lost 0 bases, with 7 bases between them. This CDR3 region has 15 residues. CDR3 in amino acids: CASSPDFSGANVLTF. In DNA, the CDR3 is TGCGCCAGCAGCCCGGACTTCTCTGGGGCCAACGTCCTGACTTTC.

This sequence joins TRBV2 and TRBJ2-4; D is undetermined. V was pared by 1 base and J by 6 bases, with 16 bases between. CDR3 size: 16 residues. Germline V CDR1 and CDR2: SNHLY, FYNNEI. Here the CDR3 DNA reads TGTGCCAGCAGTGAAGTAGTAGGGCCTCCTCTAAACATTCAGTACTTC. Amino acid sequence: CASSEVVGPPLNIQYF.

CDR3 DNA: TGTGCCACCAGCAGAGATAGGTCAGGGCCCTACGAGCAGTACTTC. It encodes CATSRDRSGPYEQYF. The V call is TRBV15, the J call TRBJ2-7; tentatively, D is TRBD1 (5 bases). The CDR3 length is 15 residues. CDR1 and CDR2 from the germline V gene are LNHNV and YYDKDF (reference sequence). The germline V and J ends were trimmed by 0 bases and 2 bases, with 11 bases remaining between them.

CDR3 residues: CASSVSDGEAFF. CDR3 bases: TGTGCCAGCAGCGTGAGCGATGGTGAAGCTTTCTTT. The rearrangement links TRBV5-6 to TRBJ1-1; D not resolved. V lost 4 bases and J 7 bases, leaving 11 bases between the germline ends. The CDR3 has 12 residues. Germline assignment: CDR1 SGHDT and CDR2 YYEEEE.

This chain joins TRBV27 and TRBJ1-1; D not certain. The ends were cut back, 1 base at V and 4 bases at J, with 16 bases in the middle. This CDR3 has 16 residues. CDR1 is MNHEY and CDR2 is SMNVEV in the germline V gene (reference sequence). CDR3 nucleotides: TGTGCCAGCAGTTTATATAAGGACGCGGGGTCCACTGAAGCTTTCTTT. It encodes CASSLYKDAGSTEAFF.

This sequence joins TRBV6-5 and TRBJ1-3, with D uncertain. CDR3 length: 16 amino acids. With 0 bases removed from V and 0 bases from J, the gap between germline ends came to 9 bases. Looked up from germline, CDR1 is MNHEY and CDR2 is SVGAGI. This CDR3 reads CASSYSMGSSGNTIYF. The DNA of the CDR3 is TGTGCCAGCAGTTACTCGATGGGGAGCTCTGGAAACACCATATATTTT.

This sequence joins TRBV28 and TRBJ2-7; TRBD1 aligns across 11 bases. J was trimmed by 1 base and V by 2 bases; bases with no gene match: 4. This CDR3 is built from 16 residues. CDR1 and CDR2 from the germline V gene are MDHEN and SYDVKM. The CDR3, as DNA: TGTGCCAGCAGTTTAGGGGGACAGGGGGTTTCCTACGAGCAGTACTTC. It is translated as CASSLGGQGVSYEQYF. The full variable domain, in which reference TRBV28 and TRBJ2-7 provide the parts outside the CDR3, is DVKVTQSSRYLVKRTGEKVFLECVQDMDHENMFWYRQDPGLGLRLIYFSYDVKMKEKGDIPEGYSVSREKKERFSLILESASTNQTSMYLCASSLGGQGVSYEQYFGPGTRLTVT.

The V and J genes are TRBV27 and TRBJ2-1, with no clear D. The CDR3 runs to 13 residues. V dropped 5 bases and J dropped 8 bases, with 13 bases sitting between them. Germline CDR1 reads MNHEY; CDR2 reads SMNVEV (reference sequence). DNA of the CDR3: TGTGCCAGCAGTCCCCTTAGTAAGCATGAGCAGTTCTTC. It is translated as CASSPLSKHEQFF.

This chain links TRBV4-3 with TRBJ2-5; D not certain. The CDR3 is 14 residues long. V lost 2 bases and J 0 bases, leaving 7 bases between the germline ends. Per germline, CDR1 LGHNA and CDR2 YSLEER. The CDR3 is CASSQSLYQETQYF. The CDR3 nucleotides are TGCGCCAGCAGCCAAAGCTTGTACCAAGAGACCCAGTACTTC.

The DNA of the CDR3 is TGTGCCAGCAGCCCGGGGAACGGCTACACCTTC. This gives the protein CASSPGNGYTF. V gene TRBV7-9 combines with J gene TRBJ1-2, with D unresolved. Germline CDR1 is SEHNR and CDR2 is FQNEAQ (reference sequence). The CDR3 is 11 residues long. Trimming took off 5 bases at V and 8 bases at J, with 9 bases between the two ends. Full variable domain (rest looked up from reference TRBV7-9 and TRBJ1-2): DTGVSQNPRHKITKRGQNVTFRCDPISEHNRLYWYRQTLGQGPEFLTYFQNEAQLEKSRLLSDRFSAERPKGSFSTLEIQRTEQGDSAMYLCASSPGNGYTFGSGTRLTVV.

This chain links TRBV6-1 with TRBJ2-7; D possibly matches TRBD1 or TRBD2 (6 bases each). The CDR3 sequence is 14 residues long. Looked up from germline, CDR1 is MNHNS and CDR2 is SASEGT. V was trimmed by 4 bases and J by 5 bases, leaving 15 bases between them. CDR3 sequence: CASSGTAGFDEQYF. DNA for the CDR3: TGTGCCAGCAGTGGGACAGCGGGCTTCGACGAGCAGTACTTC.

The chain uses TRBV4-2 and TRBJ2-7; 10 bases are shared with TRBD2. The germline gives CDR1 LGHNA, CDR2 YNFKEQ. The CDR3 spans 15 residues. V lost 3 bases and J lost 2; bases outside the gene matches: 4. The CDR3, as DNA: TGTGCCAGCAGCCACGGACTAGCGGAAACCTACGAGCAGTACTTC. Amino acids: CASSHGLAETYEQYF.

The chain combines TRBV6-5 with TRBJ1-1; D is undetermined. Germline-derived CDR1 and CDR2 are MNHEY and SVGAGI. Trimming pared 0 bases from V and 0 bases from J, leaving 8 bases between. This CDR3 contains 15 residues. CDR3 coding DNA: TGTGCCAGCAGTTACTCGCGGGATGTGAACACTGAAGCTTTCTTT. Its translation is CASSYSRDVNTEAFF.

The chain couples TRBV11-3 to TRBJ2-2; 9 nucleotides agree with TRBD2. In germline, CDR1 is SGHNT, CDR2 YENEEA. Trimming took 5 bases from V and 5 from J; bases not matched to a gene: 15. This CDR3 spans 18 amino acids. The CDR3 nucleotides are TGTGCCAGCAGCCCCGGGTCGGTAGCGGGAGTTGGTACCGGGGAGCTGTTTTTT. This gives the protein CASSPGSVAGVGTGELFF.

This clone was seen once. CDR3 DNA: TGCAGCGTTGAAGAGGTACAGGGGCAAGATACGCAGTATTTT. It specifies CSVEEVQGQDTQYF. The V and J genes are TRBV29-1 and TRBJ2-3; 7 bases map to TRBD1. V lost 0 bases to trimming and J lost 5 bases; unmatched junction nucleotides: 5. Germline CDR1 SQVTM, CDR2 ANQGSEA. CDR3 length: 14 residues.

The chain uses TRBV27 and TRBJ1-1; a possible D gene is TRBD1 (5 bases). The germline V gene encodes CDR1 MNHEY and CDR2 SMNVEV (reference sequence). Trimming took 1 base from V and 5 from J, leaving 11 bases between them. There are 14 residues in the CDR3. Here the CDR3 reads CASSLLGVSTEAFF. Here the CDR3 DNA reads TGTGCCAGCAGTTTATTAGGGGTTTCGACTGAAGCTTTCTTT.

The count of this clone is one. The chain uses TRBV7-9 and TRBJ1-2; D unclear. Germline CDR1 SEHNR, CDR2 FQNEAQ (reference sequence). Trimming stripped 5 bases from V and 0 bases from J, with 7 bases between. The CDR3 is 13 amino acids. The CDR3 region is CASSRPANYGYTF. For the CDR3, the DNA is TGTGCCAGCAGCCGGCCAGCTAACTATGGCTACACCTTC.